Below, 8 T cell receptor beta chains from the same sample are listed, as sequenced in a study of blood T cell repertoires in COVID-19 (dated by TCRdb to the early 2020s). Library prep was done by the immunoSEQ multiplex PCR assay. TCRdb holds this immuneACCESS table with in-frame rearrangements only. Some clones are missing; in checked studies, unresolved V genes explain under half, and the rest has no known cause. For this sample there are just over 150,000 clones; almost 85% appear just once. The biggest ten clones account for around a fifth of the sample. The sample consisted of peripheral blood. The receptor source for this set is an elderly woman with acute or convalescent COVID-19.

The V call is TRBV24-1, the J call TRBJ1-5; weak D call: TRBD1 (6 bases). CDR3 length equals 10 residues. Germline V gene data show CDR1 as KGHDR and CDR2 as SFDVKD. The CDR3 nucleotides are TGTGGACAGGGCAATCAGCCCCAGCATTTT. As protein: CGQGNQPQHF.

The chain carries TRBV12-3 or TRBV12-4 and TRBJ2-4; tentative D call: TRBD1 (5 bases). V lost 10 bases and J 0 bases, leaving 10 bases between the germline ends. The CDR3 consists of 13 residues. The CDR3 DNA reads TGTGCCATCTCGACAGTAGCCAAAAACATTCAGTACTTC. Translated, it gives CAISTVAKNIQYF.

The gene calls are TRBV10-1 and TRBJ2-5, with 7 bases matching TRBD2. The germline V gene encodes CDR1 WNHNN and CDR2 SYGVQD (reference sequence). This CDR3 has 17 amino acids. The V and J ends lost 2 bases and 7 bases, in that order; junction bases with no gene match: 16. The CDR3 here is CASSEARGVSGLGTQYF. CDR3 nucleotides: TGCGCCAGCAGTGAGGCTCGGGGGGTTAGCGGCCTGGGGACCCAGTACTTC.

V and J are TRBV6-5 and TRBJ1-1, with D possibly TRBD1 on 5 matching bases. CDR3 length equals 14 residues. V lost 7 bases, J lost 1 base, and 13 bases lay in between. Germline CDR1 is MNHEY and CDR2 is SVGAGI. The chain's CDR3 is CASMEGLQNTEAFF. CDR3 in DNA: TGTGCCAGCATGGAGGGACTCCAGAACACTGAAGCTTTCTTT.

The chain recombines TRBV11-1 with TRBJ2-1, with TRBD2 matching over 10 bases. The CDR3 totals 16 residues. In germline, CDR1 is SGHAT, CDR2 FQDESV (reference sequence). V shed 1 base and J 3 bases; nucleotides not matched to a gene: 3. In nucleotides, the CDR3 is TGTGCCAGCAGCTTAGGACTAGCGGGCCTCTACAATGAGCAGTTCTTC. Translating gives CASSLGLAGLYNEQFF. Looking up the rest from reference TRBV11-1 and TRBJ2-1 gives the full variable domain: EAEVAQSPRYKITEKSQAVAFWCDPISGHATLYWYRQILGQGPELLVQFQDESVVDDSQLPKDRFSAERLKGVDSTLKIQPAELGDSAMYLCASSLGLAGLYNEQFFGPGTRLTVL.

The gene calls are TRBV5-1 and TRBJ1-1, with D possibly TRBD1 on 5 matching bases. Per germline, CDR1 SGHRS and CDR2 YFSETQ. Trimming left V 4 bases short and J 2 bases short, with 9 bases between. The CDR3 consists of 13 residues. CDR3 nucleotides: TGCGCCAGCAGCCCGGGGACTAACACTGAAGCTTTCTTT. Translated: CASSPGTNTEAFF.

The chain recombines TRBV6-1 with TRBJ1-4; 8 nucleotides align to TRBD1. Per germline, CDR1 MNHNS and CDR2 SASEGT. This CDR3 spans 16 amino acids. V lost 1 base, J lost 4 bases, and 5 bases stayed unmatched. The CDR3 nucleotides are TGTGCCAGCAGTGAAGGTTGGACAGGGCTTAATGAAAAACTGTTTTTT. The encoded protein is CASSEGWTGLNEKLFF.

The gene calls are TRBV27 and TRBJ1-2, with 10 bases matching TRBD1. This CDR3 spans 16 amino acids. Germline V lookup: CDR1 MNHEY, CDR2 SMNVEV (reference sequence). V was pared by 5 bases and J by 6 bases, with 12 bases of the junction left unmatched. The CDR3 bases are TGTGCCAGCAGTCCCTTTTCTTTGACAGGGGGCGATGGCTACACCTTC. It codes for CASSPFSLTGGDGYTF.